This T cell receptor beta chain was identified in a study of cytomegalovirus exposure and HLA in healthy donors. PCR was performed using 60 Vbeta and 13 Jbeta primers. Data came from immunoSEQ multiplex PCR; TCRdb stores just in-frame clones and leaves some out. The sample has roughly 150,000 clones, 75% to 90% seen once; the top ten hold under 1%. Trimming cost V 8 bases and J 7 bases; bases outside gene matches: 10. Germline V gene data show CDR1 as SNHLY and CDR2 as FYNNEI. The CDR3 spans 14 residues. The receptor was isolated from a girl aged 2-10 years in good health and CMV-seropositive. The sample taken for sequencing was PBMCs. The V gene is TRBV2, the J gene TRBJ2-1; TRBD2 agrees at 8 bases. CDR3 loop: CASLTIAGLNEQFF. CDR3 in DNA: TGTGCCAGCCTTACCATAGCGGGACTAAATGAGCAGTTCTTC.